Each of the 15 T cell receptor beta chains below was sequenced from the same sample in a study of neurological immune-mediated disorders. TCRdb reprocessed the 5' RACE reads via MiXCR and lists one record per CDR3 protein. The sample carries 70,000 to 95,000 distinct CDR3 sequences, about 13% recorded once. As for time point: longitudinal time-point 2. Specimen: PBMCs. The receptors were gathered from a female donor with HTLV-1-associated myelopathy (HAM/TSP).

Of note for this clonotype: A read error is possible here, since a much larger clone lies one base away. The chain is built from TRBV12-3 or TRBV12-4 and TRBJ2-7, with no clear D. V was clipped by 7 bases and J by 2 bases, with 12 bases between them. The CDR3 sequence is 13 residues long. CDR3 protein: CASNRRLAYEQYF. CDR3 DNA sequence: TGTGCCAGCAACCGGAGATTGGCCTACGAGCAGTACTTC.

On this clonotype itself: A much larger clone lies one base from this, so it may be a read error. V is TRBV6-5 and J is TRBJ2-5; weak D call: TRBD1 (6 bases). The V end lost 3 bases, the J end lost 4 bases, and 18 bases lay between the germline ends. The germline V gene encodes CDR1 MNHEY and CDR2 SVGAGI. The CDR3 consists of 16 residues. DNA for the CDR3: TGTGCCAGCAGTTATAGTACCAACAGGGAAGGAGAGACCCAGTACTTC. Its translation is CASSYSTNREGETQYF.

The table lists this clonotype with many counts. This chain links TRBV10-1 with TRBJ2-6; possibly TRBD1 for D (5 bases). Germline CDR1 is WNHNN and CDR2 is SYGVQD (reference sequence). Trimming took 6 bases from V and 4 from J, leaving 13 bases between them. This CDR3 region has 15 residues. The CDR3 DNA reads as TGCGCCAGCAGCTCGGGCAGGGCCGGGGCCAACGTCCTGACTTTC. Its protein product is CASSSGRAGANVLTF.

This clonotype was counted many times. This chain links TRBV7-9 with TRBJ2-2; D gene ambiguous. The CDR3 totals 14 residues. V dropped 0 bases and J dropped 4 bases, with 6 bases sitting between them. Per the germline V gene, CDR1 is SEHNR and CDR2 is FQNEAQ (reference sequence). CDR3 DNA sequence: TGTGCCAGCAGCTTAGCGCCCGCCACCGGGGAGCTGTTTTTT. This sequence encodes CASSLAPATGELFF.

This chain joins TRBV6-2 or TRBV6-3 and TRBJ2-2; 8 bases line up with TRBD1. The CDR3 loop spans 16 amino acids. Per the germline V gene, CDR1 is MNHEY and CDR2 is SVGEGT. V gave up 6 bases and J gave up 7 bases; unmatched junction bases: 13. The DNA of the CDR3 is TGTGCCAGCAGCTCCCTTCCAGGGGGCTGGCACGGGGAGCTGTTTTTT. Translation gives CASSSLPGGWHGELFF.

This clonotype was seen at least ten times. CDR3 sequence reads: CASSFGARNGGTDTQYF. CDR3 DNA: TGCGCCAGCAGCTTTGGGGCCCGGAACGGGGGCACAGATACGCAGTATTTT. This chain links TRBV5-1 with TRBJ2-3; D could derive from TRBD1 or TRBD2 (5 bases each). V dropped 2 bases and J dropped 1 base, with 17 bases sitting between them. There are 17 residues in the CDR3. Germline assignment: CDR1 SGHRS and CDR2 YFSETQ. Full variable domain (remainder filled in from reference TRBV5-1 and TRBJ2-3): KAGVTQTPRYLIKTRGQQVTLSCSPISGHRSVSWYQQTPGQGLQFLFEYFSETQRNKGNFPGRFSGRQFSNSRSEMNVSTLELGDSALYLCASSFGARNGGTDTQYFGPGTRLTVL.

This clonotype occurred many times. The rearrangement joins TRBV18 to TRBJ1-2; D call uncertain. V was pared by 2 bases and J by 2 bases, with 9 bases between. CDR1 is KGHSH and CDR2 is LQKENI in the germline V gene. This CDR3 contains 14 residues. CDR3 DNA sequence: TGTGCCAGCTCACCAAATCGGCAGAACTATGGCTACACCTTC. Its translation is CASSPNRQNYGYTF.

This clonotype counts as medium-sized. The rearrangement uses TRBV4-1 and TRBJ2-7; D not certain. V lost 0 bases to trimming and J lost 6 bases, with 9 bases between them. The CDR3 is made up of 13 amino acids. Germline V CDR1 and CDR2: MGHRA, YSYEKL. The CDR3: CASSQDFRSEQYF. In DNA form, the CDR3 reads TGCGCCAGCAGCCAAGATTTTCGTTCCGAGCAGTACTTC.

V and J are TRBV7-9 and TRBJ2-3, with D uncertain. The CDR3 sequence is 16 residues long. Germline V gene data show CDR1 as SEHNR and CDR2 as FQNEAQ (reference sequence). Trimming shortened V by 2 bases and J by 2 bases, and 14 bases separated the two germline ends. CDR3 loop: CASSLLTRRDTDTQYF. The CDR3 nucleotides read TGTGCCAGCAGCTTATTGACGCGCAGAGACACAGATACGCAGTATTTT.

This clonotype was recorded at least ten times. The chain uses TRBV20-1 and TRBJ1-1, with 9 bases fitting TRBD1. V was clipped by 3 bases and J by 6 bases; unmatched bases: 8. The CDR3 extends over 14 amino acids. From germline, CDR1 is DFQATT and CDR2 SNEGSKA (reference sequence). The CDR3 protein is CSARPPGQGAEAFF. The CDR3 coding sequence is TGCAGTGCTAGGCCACCGGGACAGGGTGCTGAAGCTTTCTTT.

This clonotype has a count of ten or more. The chain couples TRBV20-1 to TRBJ2-1, with D maybe TRBD1 (5 bases). Germline-derived CDR1 and CDR2 are DFQATT and SNEGSKA (reference sequence). With 5 bases removed from V and 6 bases from J, the gap between germline ends came to 20 bases. The CDR3 runs to 15 residues. In nucleotides, the CDR3 is TGCAGTGCTCCCAGGGAAGGGGCAAAGAGCAATGAGCAGTTCTTC. Its translation is CSAPREGAKSNEQFF.

This clonotype was observed a few times. The chain recombines TRBV20-1 with TRBJ1-1; a possible D gene is TRBD1 (5 bases). Per the germline V gene, CDR1 is DFQATT and CDR2 is SNEGSKA (reference sequence). This CDR3 is built from 14 residues. Trimming took 6 bases from V and 3 from J, leaving 17 bases between them. CDR3 in amino acids: CSARKGNKDTEAFF. CDR3 sequence (DNA): TGCAGTGCCAGGAAGGGGAATAAGGACACTGAAGCTTTCTTT.

This clonotype occurred many times. The chain has TRBV7-9 and TRBJ1-2, with a weak D call TRBD1 (5 bases). The V gene lost 1 base and the J gene lost 4 bases, with 13 bases spanning the gap. Looked up from germline, CDR1 is SEHNR and CDR2 is FQNEAQ (reference sequence). The length of the CDR3 is 15 residues. The CDR3 bases are TGTGCCAGCAGCTTAGTAGAGGGACTGGCCTATGGCTACACCTTC. It translates to CASSLVEGLAYGYTF.

In this sample, this clonotype turned up many times. The genes are TRBV5-1 and TRBJ2-1; 13 bases are a match to TRBD2. Unmatched junction bases numbered 3, after V lost 1 base and J lost 2 bases. The germline V gene encodes CDR1 SGHRS and CDR2 YFSETQ. The CDR3 is 17 residues long. CDR3 loop: CASSLTSGGAAYNEQFF. The CDR3 DNA is TGCGCCAGCAGCTTGACTAGCGGGGGGGCAGCCTACAATGAGCAGTTCTTC.

This clonotype was counted ten times or more. This chain links TRBV5-1 with TRBJ2-7, with 7 nucleotides matching TRBD1. The CDR3 runs 14 residues. The trim removed 1 base at V and 5 bases at J, leaving 6 bases unmatched. In germline, CDR1 is SGHRS, CDR2 YFSETQ. CDR3 region: CASSLIPQGDEQYF. The CDR3, as DNA: TGCGCCAGCAGCTTGATCCCCCAGGGGGACGAGCAGTACTTC.